One sample yielded the 7 T cell receptor beta chains listed below, sequenced in a study of spatial heterogeneity in lung cancer. As to time point: sample taken at primary tumor resection. Unsorted samples of tumor, nontumor lung or frozen PBMC had their whole RNA sequenced. MiXCR, applied by TCRdb to the 5' RACE reads, yields one record per CDR3 protein. The data contain some 100,000 distinct CDR3 sequences, 7% to 9% of them singletons. The material was PBMCs, obtained at surgery. These receptors originate from a male donor with early-stage non-small cell lung cancer.

J is TRBJ1-6 and V is TRBV7-9, with D perhaps matching TRBD1 (6 bases). Trimming stripped 5 bases from V and 15 bases from J, with 20 bases between. This CDR3 is built from 14 residues. Germline-derived CDR1 and CDR2 are SEHNR and FQNEAQ (reference sequence). The CDR3, as DNA: TGTGCCAGCAGCACCCGGGACATCTCAGTGGGCCTCCACTTT. Its protein is CASSTRDISVGLHF.

This sequence joins TRBV6-6 and TRBJ2-7, with D possibly TRBD1 on 6 matching bases. The CDR3 is made up of 14 amino acids. Trimming shortened V by 4 bases and J by 1 base, and 11 bases separated the two germline ends. Germline CDR1 and CDR2: MNHNY and SVGAGI (reference sequence). The CDR3 protein is CASSSSGTSYEQYF. The DNA of the CDR3 is TGTGCCAGCAGTTCCTCCGGGACATCCTACGAGCAGTACTTC.

This clonotype was seen a handful of times. This chain uses TRBV2 with TRBJ1-1; D gene unclear. CDR1 and CDR2 (germline): SNHLY, FYNNEI. This CDR3 has 13 residues. Trimming pared 7 bases from V and 4 bases from J, leaving 13 bases between. CDR3 residues: CASTPPSGTEAFF. The DNA of the CDR3 is TGTGCCAGCACGCCCCCGTCGGGCACTGAAGCTTTCTTT.

The rearrangement uses TRBV20-1 and TRBJ2-7; 7 bases fit TRBD2. This CDR3 has 11 residues. CDR1 and CDR2 (germline): DFQATT, SNEGSKA (reference sequence). V trimming: 5 bases; J trimming: 3 bases; junction bases outside the gene matches: 1. CDR3: CSALAGYEQYF. In nucleotides, the CDR3 is TGCAGTGCTTTAGCGGGCTACGAGCAGTACTTC.

As concerns this clonotype: Without the conserved terminal phenylalanine or tryptophan, this CDR3 likely stems from a read error. The chain is built from TRBV3-1 and TRBJ2-1, with 14 bases lining up with TRBD2. V lost 3 bases to trimming and J lost 4 bases; unmatched junction nucleotides: 11. Per the germline V gene, CDR1 is LGHDT and CDR2 is YNNKEL (reference sequence). CDR3 length equals 19 residues. The CDR3 protein is CASSQVRLAGGPGYNEQFS. CDR3 bases: TGTGCCAGCAGCCAGGTTAGACTAGCGGGGGGGCCTGGGTACAATGAGCAGTTCTCC.

Many counts were recorded for this clonotype. This chain joins TRBV9 and TRBJ1-2; TRBD1 matches 7 bases. The V and J ends lost 1 base and 6 bases, in that order; junction bases with no gene match: 6. This CDR3 has 14 residues. Germline V gene data show CDR1 as SGDLS and CDR2 as YYNGEE. DNA for the CDR3: TGTGCCAGCAGCGTACGGACAGGACGGGATGGCTACACCTTC. Protein product: CASSVRTGRDGYTF.

Only a few counts were recorded for this clonotype. This rearrangement joins TRBV5-6 to TRBJ1-1; weak D call: TRBD1 (5 bases). The CDR3 is made up of 14 amino acids. V was pared by 0 bases and J by 6 bases, with 12 bases between. Looked up from germline, CDR1 is SGHDT and CDR2 is YYEEEE. DNA for the CDR3: TGTGCCAGCAGCTTGGAACCCAGGGCCGCTGAAGCTTTCTTT. Amino acids: CASSLEPRAAEAFF.